This T cell receptor beta chain was sequenced for a study of cytomegalovirus exposure and HLA in healthy donors. Study-wide results and caveats: Testing in vitro showed three CMV-associated chains specific for CMV antigens. An analysis done earlier found most TCR beta V segments productive about 87% or about 30% of the time. It was taken for granted in presence/absence analyses that sequencing depth across donors was roughly uniform.

The V gene's germline CDR1 is SGHNT and CDR2 YENEEA. CDR3 size: 13 residues. Trimming stripped 1 base from V and 1 base from J, with 4 bases between. The PCR was carried out with 60 Vbeta primers and 13 Jbeta primers. Generated by immunoSEQ multiplex PCR, the TCRdb table keeps only in-frame clones and is missing some. The repertoire holds about 170,000 clones, with about 82% as singletons. Though nominally healthy at sampling, donors likely had unrecorded immune exposures. Points on this clone: Its matching antigen is unknown.

This receptor was obtained from a woman aged 18-30 years in good health and CMV-seronegative. The material sequenced was PBMCs. The chain uses TRBV11-3 and TRBJ1-1; D is unresolved. The CDR3, as DNA: TGTGCCAGCAGCTTAGTTAAGAACACTGAAGCTTTCTTT. This gives the protein CASSLVKNTEAFF.